Described below is a single TCR beta chain sequence and its context. Its target is not known. Germline V gene data show CDR1 as SGHRS and CDR2 as YFSETQ. The CDR3 length is 14 residues. The V end lost 2 bases, the J end lost 1 base, and 9 bases lay between the germline ends. The sample comes from a study of cytomegalovirus exposure and HLA in healthy donors. Overall study findings and caveats: Published work reported that the classifier diagnosed cytomegalovirus status with high specificity and sensitivity. Immune exposure data for these donors was limited to CMV serostatus.

In the PCR, 60 Vbeta and 13 Jbeta primers were used. The protocol was immunoSEQ multiplex PCR, while the TCRdb copy is restricted to in-frame clones and leaves out a portion. The sample lists roughly 150,000 clones, around 86% seen once, with around 2.3% in the top ten. Sequenced input: PBMCs. The clonotype comes from a male donor in good health and CMV-seronegative. The chain has TRBV5-1 and TRBJ1-1, with a weak D call TRBD1 (6 bases). In DNA form, the CDR3 reads TGCGCCAGCAGCTTACAACAGGGGAACACTGAAGCTTTCTTT. Amino acid sequence: CASSLQQGNTEAFF.